The TCR beta chain described here comes from a study of blood T cells in healthy people across ages. The CDR3 contains 13 residues. The germline V gene has CDR1 SQVTM and CDR2 ANQGSEA. Trimming took off 3 bases at V and 0 bases at J, with 7 bases between the two ends. A second PCR, run for about 6 to 12 cycles, used a sample-barcoded 5' primer plus a J-beta primer mix. MiXCR, applied by TCRdb to the 5' RACE reads, yields one record per CDR3 protein. The table records more than 600,000 distinct CDR3 sequences, roughly 25% of them present only once. This clonotype came up once. What it recognizes is unknown. Each individual donor underwent a draw of 8.5 to 10 milliliters of peripheral blood. The study's findings and limits: TCR beta diversity per million T cells fell roughly linearly with age.

These data were also reused for a study on T cells of mothers and their children.

The sequencing input was blood. This clonotype was sampled from a boy younger than 18 in good health. This chain joins TRBV29-1 and TRBJ2-3; D gene ambiguous. The DNA of the CDR3 is TGCAGCGTTGACCCGGGTAGCACAGATACGCAGTATTTT. Protein sequence: CSVDPGSTDTQYF.